This paragraph covers one T cell receptor (beta chain) sequence. Its antigen is not known. This sample is drawn from a study of OX40 agonist ivuxolimab in advanced cancers. About the research overall: Six ivuxolimab dose levels, 0.01 to 10 mg/kg, were given intravenously every 2 weeks. Under the entry rules, prior anti-PD-1, anti-PD-L1 or anti-CTLA-4 therapy was allowed, and roughly 43% had some.

Study-level points and caveats: At 0.1 to 3.0 mg/kg and by week 6, clonal expansion occurred in CD4+ and CD8+ blood T cells.

Profiling relied on immunoSEQ multiplex PCR, and the TCRdb table lists in-frame clones only, not all of them. The sample carries 65,000 to 85,000 clones, roughly 90% recorded once. Germline assignment: CDR1 SGHVS and CDR2 FQNEAQ. Trimming left V 0 bases short and J 4 bases short, with 4 bases between. This CDR3 has 12 residues. This TCR was recovered from an adult with an advanced solid tumor such as melanoma, head and neck, liver or kidney cancer. Specimen: CD4+ or CD8+ T cells sorted from blood, collected in a trial of the OX40 agonist ivuxolimab. The chain combines TRBV7-8 with TRBJ2-7; no reliable D call. CDR3 region: CASSLARYEQYF. CDR3 DNA sequence: TGTGCCAGCAGCTTAGCGCGGTACGAGCAGTACTTC.